This T cell receptor beta chain was sequenced during a study of identical twins. TCRdb itself ran the 5' RACE reads through MiXCR, one entry per CDR3 protein. Of about 700,000 distinct CDR3 sequences listed, less than 10% are singletons. Comment on this clonotype: Its specificity is not known.

Findings of the study overall: Twin sharing of out-of-frame TCR alpha was underestimated by models in monozygotic pairs. Abundant beta clonotypes from cord blood bore fewer insertions; memory repertoires lacked this pattern.

J gave up 5 bases and V 1 base, and 8 bases lay outside the gene matches. Germline V gene sequence: CDR1 DFQATT, CDR2 SNEGSKA (reference sequence). The CDR3 consists of 16 residues. These data are also associated with another study on yellow fever vaccine responses in identical twins. That work contributes: Twins' vaccine T cell response reportedly gave the appearance of partial convergence and partial personalization.

The source is a woman in her late teens or twenties in good health. The specimen sequenced was PBMCs. The chain has TRBV20-1 and TRBJ2-5; 12 bases are shared with TRBD2. The CDR3 bases are TGCAGTGCTAGAGGGACTAGCGGGATCCTTGGTGAGACCCAGTACTTC. Its protein product is CSARGTSGILGETQYF.